The 12 T cell receptor beta chains reported below all come from one sample, sequenced in a study of cytomegalovirus exposure and HLA in healthy donors. Method: immunoSEQ multiplex PCR; TCRdb's copy keeps in-frame clones and lacks some. The sample contains more than 95,000 clones, 85% to 90% of which appear only once. The specimen was PBMCs. The receptors were sampled from a woman aged 18-29 years in good health and CMV-seronegative.

The CDR3 is CASSRGGNTEAFF. CDR3 in DNA: TGTGCCAGCAGTCGAGGGGGTAACACTGAAGCTTTCTTT. This chain connects TRBV25-1 to TRBJ1-1, with D perhaps matching TRBD1 (6 bases). Between the trimmed V and J ends, which lost 5 bases and 2 bases, there was a span of 9 bases. The CDR3 totals 13 residues. Per the germline V gene, CDR1 is MGHDK and CDR2 is SYGVNS.

The genes are TRBV6-5 and TRBJ2-5; 8 bases fit TRBD2. This CDR3 spans 11 amino acids. With V trimmed by 6 bases and J by 10 bases, 4 bases remained unmatched. Germline CDR1 reads MNHEY; CDR2 reads SVGAGI. CDR3: CASSPGGNQYF. CDR3 sequence (DNA): TGTGCCAGCAGCCCGGGAGGGAACCAGTACTTC.

The chain links TRBV29-1 to TRBJ1-2; D not resolved. Germline values: CDR1 SQVTM, CDR2 ANQGSEA. This CDR3 spans 11 amino acids. V lost 1 base to trimming and J lost 8 bases, with 8 bases between them. In nucleotides, the CDR3 is TGCAGCGTTGAAGTGAAGGAGGGCTACACCTTC. Translating it yields CSVEVKEGYTF. Looking up the rest from reference TRBV29-1 and TRBJ1-2 gives the full variable domain: SAVISQKPSRDICQRGTSLTIQCQVDSQVTMMFWYRQQPGQSLTLIATANQGSEATYESGFVIDKFPISRPNLTFSTLTVSNMSPEDSSIYLCSVEVKEGYTFGSGTRLTVV.

V is TRBV27 and J is TRBJ2-3; 13 nucleotides match TRBD2. With V trimmed by 5 bases and J by 7 bases, 12 bases remained unmatched. This CDR3 contains 17 residues. CDR1 is MNHEY, CDR2 SMNVEV, per germline (reference sequence). The chain's CDR3 is CASSLKLGLAGYYTQYF. DNA of the CDR3: TGTGCCAGCAGTCTAAAACTGGGACTAGCGGGGTACTATACGCAGTATTTT.

This clone occurred once. The chain joins TRBV7-9 to TRBJ2-7; 8 bases line up with TRBD1. The CDR3 loop spans 15 amino acids. V lost 6 bases, J lost 4 bases, and 11 bases stayed unmatched. CDR1 is SEHNR and CDR2 is FQNEAQ in the germline V gene (reference sequence). CDR3 loop: CASSPTRTGRYEQYF. As DNA, the CDR3 is TGTGCCAGCAGTCCCACCCGGACAGGGAGGTACGAGCAGTACTTC.

This chain joins TRBV7-3 and TRBJ1-2; 11 nucleotides agree with TRBD1. The V segment lost 3 bases and the J segment 7 bases; nucleotides outside the gene matches: 13. The V gene's germline CDR1 is SGHTA and CDR2 FQGTGA. The CDR3 is made up of 17 amino acids. The CDR3: CASSFLPGQGVQRGYTF. The CDR3, as DNA: TGTGCCAGCAGCTTTTTACCGGGACAGGGGGTGCAACGTGGCTACACCTTC.

The rearrangement joins TRBV28 to TRBJ2-4; 13 positions match TRBD2. The ends lost 6 bases at V and 1 base at J; junction bases unmatched: 6. CDR3 size: 17 residues. Germline-derived CDR1 and CDR2 are MDHEN and SYDVKM. CDR3 DNA: TGTGCCAGCAGGAGGACTAGCGGGAGTGGGGCCAAAAACATTCAGTACTTC. Translated, it gives CASRRTSGSGAKNIQYF. Full variable domain (remainder filled in from reference TRBV28 and TRBJ2-4): DVKVTQSSRYLVKRTGEKVFLECVQDMDHENMFWYRQDPGLGLRLIYFSYDVKMKEKGDIPEGYSVSREKKERFSLILESASTNQTSMYLCASRRTSGSGAKNIQYFGAGTRLSVL.

The chain couples TRBV14 to TRBJ1-6; D is ambiguous. This CDR3 is 18 amino acids long. Germline V lookup: CDR1 SGHDN, CDR2 FVKESK. V was cut by 1 base and J by 6 bases, with 19 bases left in between. CDR3 sequence: CASSQANSWASRNSPLHF. In DNA, the CDR3 is TGTGCCAGCAGCCAAGCGAATTCCTGGGCCAGCCGTAATTCACCCCTCCACTTT.

V is TRBV14 and J is TRBJ2-3, with D perhaps TRBD1 (5 bases). CDR3 length: 13 residues. Germline values: CDR1 SGHDN, CDR2 FVKESK. The V end lost 5 bases, the J end lost 4 bases, and 10 bases lay between the germline ends. In nucleotides, the CDR3 is TGTGCCAGCAGCGTCAGGGCTCCAGATACGCAGTATTTT. This encodes CASSVRAPDTQYF.

The rearrangement uses TRBV6-1 and TRBJ2-3; 8 nucleotides line up with TRBD2. With V trimmed by 0 bases and J by 3 bases, 8 bases remained unmatched. The V gene's germline CDR1 is MNHNS and CDR2 SASEGT. The CDR3 totals 17 residues. CDR3 sequence reads: CASSEARVGRATDTQYF. Here the CDR3 DNA reads TGTGCCAGCAGTGAAGCGCGCGTCGGGAGGGCAACAGATACGCAGTATTTT.

The chain has TRBV5-4 and TRBJ2-3; D is possibly TRBD1 (6 bases). The CDR3 loop spans 16 amino acids. Trimming removed 0 bases at V and 3 bases at J, with 14 bases between. Germline CDR1 and CDR2: SGHNT and YYREEE (reference sequence). The CDR3 sequence is CASSLALQGRTDTQYF. CDR3 in DNA: TGTGCCAGCAGCTTGGCTTTACAGGGTCGAACAGATACGCAGTATTTT.

This clone occurred once. The rearrangement joins TRBV20-1 to TRBJ2-1; D perhaps matches TRBD2 (7 bases). V gave up 6 bases and J gave up 8 bases, with 11 bases separating them. The CDR3 length is 11 residues. The germline gives CDR1 DFQATT, CDR2 SNEGSKA (reference sequence). CDR3: CSALGGDEQFF. CDR3 sequence (DNA): TGCAGTGCGTTAGGGGGGGATGAGCAGTTCTTC.